A selection of T cell receptor beta chains follows, all from one sample in a study of patients and donors after allogeneic stem cell transplantation. One entry per CDR3 protein, called by TCRdb with MiXCR from the RT-PCR reads. The sample includes about 19,000 distinct CDR3 sequences, about 5% seen only once; the top ten take roughly 40%. Material for sequencing was blood, either unsorted or a sorted T cell fraction (not recorded which). These receptors were collected from a human donor who was either an allogeneic HSCT recipient or a stem cell or donor lymphocyte infusion donor (not recorded which). It is not recorded whose cells these are; they may come from a transplant donor. Both conserved end residues are part of each CDR3. Fields, in order: V gene, J gene, D gene, clone size, CDR3 DNA, CDR3 protein. D genes are given only for firm matches. Size is omitted from some rows. Given values are once, few, many or a class for expanded clones.

TRBV20-1	TRBJ2-3	-	many	TGCAGTGCTAGTCGGGGCGGGGGCACAGATACGCAGTATTTT	CSASRGGGTDTQYF
TRBV7-9	TRBJ1-3	-	many	TGTGCCAGCAGCAAAAAAGGCGTCTCTGGAAACACCATATATTTT	CASSKKGVSGNTIYF
TRBV3-1	TRBJ2-6	-	many	TGTGCCACCCGAGGGGCGACAGTTTCGATCTCTGGGGCCAACGTCCTGACTTTC	CATRGATVSISGANVLTF
TRBV6-1	TRBJ1-2	-	many	TGTGCCAGCAGCCCCGGACCGGCCTATGGCTACACCTTC	CASSPGPAYGYTF
TRBV7-9	TRBJ1-2	-	-	TGTGCCAGCAGCATACGCGGCTACACCTTC	CASSIRGYTF
TRBV6-1	TRBJ2-1	-	-	TGTGCCAGCCAAAAAGAGACAGGTTTCTCCTACAATGAGCAGTTCTTC	CASQKETGFSYNEQFF
TRBV5-1	TRBJ1-1	TRBD1	many	TGCGCCAGCAGCTTGGCTCGAGGCAGGGGGAAAGCTTTCTTT	CASSLARGRGKAFF
TRBV28	TRBJ2-1	-	many	TGTGCCAGCAGTTTAACTCGGAGCTCCTACAATGAGCAGTTCTTC	CASSLTRSSYNEQFF
TRBV7-3	TRBJ2-4	-	many	TGTGCCAGCAGCTTAACCAGAACCGGGGGCGAGGGAGAACTATTAGCCAAAAACATTCAGTACTTC	CASSLTRTGGEGELLAKNIQYF
TRBV12-3/TRBV12-4	TRBJ2-7	-	medium-sized	TGTGCCACCAACCTTCATATCTCCTACGAGCAGTACTTC	CATNLHISYEQYF
TRBV7-6	TRBJ2-3	TRBD2	many	TGTGCCAGCAGCCCTGCTAGCGGGAGCACAGATACGCAGTATTTT	CASSPASGSTDTQYF
TRBV11-2	TRBJ1-3	-	many	TGTGCCAGCAGCTTTAGAACTACAGGAAACACCATATATTTT	CASSFRTTGNTIYF
TRBV7-2	TRBJ1-1	-	many	TGTGCCAGCAGCTTACTATTTACTGAAGCTTTCTTT	CASSLLFTEAFF
TRBV9	TRBJ2-2	TRBD2	few	TGTGCCAGCAGCGTAAGGACTAGCCCCACCGGGGAGCTGTTTTTT	CASSVRTSPTGELFF
TRBV12-3/TRBV12-4	TRBJ2-3	-	many	TGTGCCAGCAGTTCCGCCCGAGATACGCAGTATTTT	CASSSARDTQYF
TRBV7-9	TRBJ1-5	-	few	TGTGCCAGCAGCCATGACGGACCTCATCAGCCCCAGCATTTT	CASSHDGPHQPQHF
TRBV7-9	TRBJ2-7	TRBD1	many	TGTGCCAGCAGCCCTAGGGGGCCCTACGAGCAGTACTTC	CASSPRGPYEQYF
TRBV6-1	TRBJ2-5	-	many	TGTGCCAGCCGGTCAGAGGGGGGTAGGGAGACCCAGTACTTC	CASRSEGGRETQYF
TRBV2	TRBJ2-1	-	few	TGTGCCAGAGCCCGGGCAGGGGCAGGTGAGCAGTTCTTC	CARARAGAGEQFF
TRBV2	TRBJ2-7	-	many	TGTGCCAGCAGTGACCGGGACACAGGGATCTACGAGCAGTACTTC	CASSDRDTGIYEQYF
TRBV9	TRBJ1-1	-	many	TGTGCCAGCAGCGTAGCCCAGACTCTCACTGAAGCTTTCTTT	CASSVAQTLTEAFF
TRBV6-2/TRBV6-3	TRBJ2-3	TRBD2	-	TGTGCCAGCAGTTACTGGCTAGCGGGCTTGAGAACAGATACGCAGTATTTT	CASSYWLAGLRTDTQYF
TRBV7-2	TRBJ2-7	TRBD2	many	TGTGCCAGCAGCTTAATGGAGGGCGGGAGAAGCTACTTC	CASSLMEGGRSYF
TRBV10-3	TRBJ1-3	-	many	TGTGCCATCACCCCGGACCCTGATCGTGGAAACACCATATATTTT	CAITPDPDRGNTIYF
TRBV12-3/TRBV12-4	TRBJ1-2	TRBD1	many	TGTGCCAGCAGTTCCGAAGTATCCGGGACAGGGTCCTATGGCTACACCTTC	CASSSEVSGTGSYGYTF
TRBV11-3	TRBJ1-1	TRBD1	many	TGTGCCAGCAGCATTAGGGGGCCCACTGAAGCTTTCTTT	CASSIRGPTEAFF
TRBV20-1	TRBJ2-5	TRBD2	many	TGCAGTGCTAGGGACCGACTAGCGGGAGGGCGGGGGACCCAGTACTTC	CSARDRLAGGRGTQYF
TRBV10-3	TRBJ1-2	-	few	TGTGCCATCAGTGAGGCGGACAAAAACTATGGCTACACCTTC	CAISEADKNYGYTF